One and the same sample provided the 20 T cell receptor beta chains below, sequenced in a study of Ad26.COV2.S vaccination and SARS-CoV-2 variants. Stated treatment: roughly 18 received Ad26.COV2.S at low or high dose, single or two shots; several received placebo; per-sample allocation not given. Following the first vaccine or placebo injection, samples were taken on day 63. The protocol was immunoSEQ multiplex PCR, while the TCRdb copy is restricted to in-frame clones and leaves out a portion. This sample yields 450,000 to 550,000 clones, of which approximately 92% are seen a single time; about 2.4% belongs to the top ten. The sequenced sample was peripheral blood, obtained in a trial of Ad26.COV2.S vaccine versus placebo. The source is a person between 18 and 65 years old who received the Ad26.COV2.S COVID-19 vaccine or a placebo.

The chain employs TRBV7-8 and TRBJ2-7; D may be TRBD1 (5 bases). From germline, CDR1 is SGHVS and CDR2 FQNEAQ. Trimming shortened V by 1 base and J by 6 bases, and 10 bases separated the two germline ends. The CDR3 has 13 amino acids. The CDR3 sequence is CASSLEVGVEQYV. Written as DNA, the CDR3 is TGTGCCAGCAGCTTAGAGGTAGGGGTCGAGCAGTACGTC.

V gene TRBV11-3 combines with J gene TRBJ2-1; 8 bases line up with TRBD2. The CDR3 covers 20 residues. The germline gives CDR1 SGHNT, CDR2 YENEEA. Trimming took 5 bases from V and 0 from J; bases not matched to a gene: 18. CDR3 in DNA: TGTGCCAGCAGCCCTGAAGTGTCGGGAGGGCCTCATAGCTCCTACAATGAGCAGTTCTTC. This sequence encodes CASSPEVSGGPHSSYNEQFF.

The chain employs TRBV29-1 and TRBJ1-3; D is unresolved. CDR1 SQVTM and CDR2 ANQGSEA come from the germline V gene. This CDR3 region has 13 residues. Trimming shortened V by 5 bases and J by 4 bases, and 12 bases separated the two germline ends. CDR3: CSVSSLYGNTIYF. In DNA, the CDR3 is TGCAGCGTTTCTTCCCTCTACGGAAACACCATATATTTT. The variable domain in full, completed from reference TRBV29-1 and TRBJ1-3, reads SAVISQKPSRDICQRGTSLTIQCQVDSQVTMMFWYRQQPGQSLTLIATANQGSEATYESGFVIDKFPISRPNLTFSTLTVSNMSPEDSSIYLCSVSSLYGNTIYFGEGSWLTVV.

The CDR3 nucleotides read TGTGCCAGCAGTGACTCCATCGTGGGGGGGGAAACAGATACGCAGTATTTT. This codes for CASSDSIVGGETDTQYF. The chain combines TRBV6-4 with TRBJ2-3; 7 bases line up with TRBD2. Per germline, CDR1 MRHNA and CDR2 SNTAGT. This CDR3 has 17 amino acids. The trim removed 0 bases at V and 3 bases at J, leaving 9 bases unmatched.

The rearrangement links TRBV6-2 or TRBV6-3 to TRBJ2-3, with no clear D. Germline assignment: CDR1 MNHEY and CDR2 SVGEGT. V was clipped by 2 bases and J by 0 bases, with 12 bases between them. The CDR3 is 16 amino acids. CDR3 sequence reads: CASSYRTPGSTDTQYF. The CDR3 DNA reads as TGTGCCAGCAGTTACCGAACCCCCGGAAGCACAGATACGCAGTATTTT.

V is TRBV19 and J is TRBJ1-1, with D uncertain. Germline values: CDR1 LNHDA, CDR2 SQIVND (reference sequence). Trimming took off 4 bases at V and 4 bases at J, with 10 bases between the two ends. This CDR3 is 13 amino acids long. CDR3 sequence (DNA): TGTGCCAGTAGTAATGTTTGGAGCACTGAAGCTTTCTTT. Translated: CASSNVWSTEAFF.

The chain links TRBV5-1 to TRBJ1-1, with D possibly TRBD1 on 6 matching bases. Germline V lookup: CDR1 SGHRS, CDR2 YFSETQ. Trimming pared 4 bases from V and 7 bases from J, leaving 20 bases between. The CDR3 totals 15 residues. DNA of the CDR3: TGCGCCAGCAGCCTCCAAAGGACGGGGGCTGGTGAAGCTTTCTTT. It yields the protein CASSLQRTGAGEAFF.

This rearrangement joins TRBV19 to TRBJ2-3, with D tentatively TRBD1 (5 bases). This CDR3 has 15 residues. Germline V lookup: CDR1 LNHDA, CDR2 SQIVND (reference sequence). Trimming shortened V by 5 bases and J by 1 base, and 13 bases separated the two germline ends. CDR3 amino acids: CASSLLQGGTDTQYF. CDR3 nucleotides: TGTGCCAGTAGTCTGTTGCAGGGTGGCACAGATACGCAGTATTTT.

V is TRBV27 and J is TRBJ1-5; possible D gene TRBD1, 6 bases. Germline loops: CDR1 MNHEY, CDR2 SMNVEV (reference sequence). There are 13 residues in the CDR3. The V end lost 3 bases, the J end lost 9 bases, and 12 bases lay between the germline ends. The CDR3 loop reads CASSFTGPGPQHF. CDR3 DNA: TGTGCCAGCAGTTTCACAGGGCCAGGGCCCCAGCATTTT.

This chain uses TRBV11-3 with TRBJ2-1; TRBD1 might be the D (5 bases). V lost 5 bases and J lost 6, with 26 bases in between. This CDR3 contains 18 residues. Germline V CDR1 and CDR2: SGHNT, YENEEA. The CDR3 coding sequence is TGTGCCAGCAGCCCGCAACCCCCTGCCCCGACAGCCCTCAATGAGCAGTTCTTC. Its translation is CASSPQPPAPTALNEQFF.

The chain has TRBV18 and TRBJ2-3, with TRBD1 identical over 11 bases. The germline V gene encodes CDR1 KGHSH and CDR2 LQKENI. The CDR3 is 18 amino acids. V lost 1 base and J lost 0; bases outside the gene matches: 6. The CDR3 protein is CASSPQWDRGFSTDTQYF. CDR3 nucleotide sequence: TGTGCCAGCTCACCACAATGGGACAGGGGGTTTAGCACAGATACGCAGTATTTT. Using reference TRBV18 and TRBJ2-3 for the parts outside the CDR3, the full variable domain is NAGVMQNPRHLVRRRGQEARLRCSPMKGHSHVYWYRQLPEEGLKFMVYLQKENIIDESGMPKERFSAEFPKEGPSILRIQQVVRGDSAAYFCASSPQWDRGFSTDTQYFGPGTRLTVL.

The V and J genes are TRBV6-2 or TRBV6-3 and TRBJ2-1; D is perhaps TRBD1 or TRBD2 (6 bases each). This CDR3 region has 17 residues. V was pared by 7 bases and J by 7 bases, with 26 bases between. Germline lookup yields CDR1 MNHEY and CDR2 SVGEGT. The CDR3 loop reads CASTPWGADQSQNEQFF. The CDR3 DNA reads TGTGCCAGCACCCCATGGGGGGCCGACCAATCCCAAAATGAGCAGTTCTTC.

A remark on this clone: Other DNA sequences in the same sample also yield this CDR3. The chain is built from TRBV9 and TRBJ2-1; D is unresolved. Germline V gene data show CDR1 as SGDLS and CDR2 as YYNGEE. Trimming removed 4 bases at V and 0 bases at J, with 11 bases between. This CDR3 has 15 residues. In DNA, the CDR3 is TGTGCCAGCAGCCCCACCGGCAGCTCCTACAATGAGCAGTTCTTC. Translating it yields CASSPTGSSYNEQFF.

This chain connects TRBV7-2 to TRBJ2-1, with TRBD2 matching over 8 bases. The V gene end was trimmed by 3 bases and the J gene end by 2 bases; junction bases not matched to a gene: 3. From germline, CDR1 is SGHTA and CDR2 FQGNSA. The CDR3 sequence is 15 residues long. Written as DNA, the CDR3 is TGTGCCAGCAGCTTTTTAGCGGGGCCCTACAATGAGCAGTTCTTC. It specifies CASSFLAGPYNEQFF.

V is TRBV5-1 and J is TRBJ2-7; D might be TRBD1 or TRBD2, each matching 5 bases. CDR1 is SGHRS and CDR2 is YFSETQ in the germline V gene. There are 15 residues in the CDR3. Trimming removed 0 bases at V and 7 bases at J, with 17 bases between. The CDR3 spells CASSLEGTGLGEQYV. CDR3 coding DNA: TGCGCCAGCAGCTTGGAAGGAACAGGACTGGGGGAGCAGTACGTC.

This clone is a singleton in its sample. V is TRBV20-1 and J is TRBJ1-2; D not resolved. V was shortened by 3 bases and J by 4 bases, with 6 bases between the two germline ends. Germline CDR1 DFQATT, CDR2 SNEGSKA (reference sequence). CDR3 length equals 11 residues. Here the CDR3 DNA reads TGCAGTGCTAGCAACAGCTATGGCTACACCTTC. Protein: CSASNSYGYTF.

The chain couples TRBV7-8 to TRBJ2-3; possibly TRBD1 or TRBD2 for D (5 bases each). This CDR3 has 16 residues. Germline CDR1 SGHVS, CDR2 FQNEAQ. Deletions cut 5 bases from V and 4 bases from J, with 19 bases between. CDR3 loop: CASSLVGRVRADTQYF. The CDR3 DNA is TGTGCCAGCAGCCTAGTGGGCAGGGTGAGGGCAGATACGCAGTATTTT. The full variable domain, with the rest looked up from reference TRBV7-8 and TRBJ2-3, is GAGVSQSPRYKVAKRGQDVALRCDPISGHVSLFWYQQALGQGPEFLTYFQNEAQLDKSGLPSDRFFAERPEGSVSTLKIQRTQQEDSAVYLCASSLVGRVRADTQYFGPGTRLTVL.

J is TRBJ2-1 and V is TRBV4-2; maybe TRBD1 (6 bases). The CDR3 has 15 residues. V lost 0 bases to trimming and J lost 4 bases, with 10 bases between them. Germline V gene sequence: CDR1 LGHNA, CDR2 YNFKEQ. The DNA of the CDR3 is TGTGCCAGCAGCCAAGATCACGACAGGTACAATGAGCAGTTCTTC. Its protein is CASSQDHDRYNEQFF.

This clone showed up just a few times. The V and J genes are TRBV2 and TRBJ1-3; 7 nucleotides agree with TRBD1. Trimming took 7 bases from V and 4 from J; bases not matched to a gene: 10. Per the germline V gene, CDR1 is SNHLY and CDR2 is FYNNEI. The CDR3 is made up of 15 amino acids. CDR3 loop: CASTRDSASGNTIYF. The CDR3 DNA is TGTGCCAGCACTAGGGACAGCGCATCAGGAAACACCATATATTTT.

CDR3 loop: CASSSYRTNEKLFF. CDR3 bases: TGTGCCAGCAGTAGTTATCGGACTAATGAAAAACTGTTTTTT. The chain carries TRBV28 and TRBJ1-4; unclear D gene. This CDR3 is 14 amino acids long. Germline V gene data show CDR1 as MDHEN and CDR2 as SYDVKM. The V end was cut by 5 bases, the J end by 2 bases, with 9 bases between.